Shown below are 13 T cell receptor beta chains from a single sample sequenced in a study of identical twins. A single record per CDR3 protein comes from TCRdb applying MiXCR to the 5' RACE reads. The sample includes 17,000 or so distinct CDR3 sequences, nearly 70% of them seen just once. Material: memory (CD45RO+) T cells sorted from blood. These receptors all come from a young woman in good health. This table probably holds off-target reads from a library built for another chain.

The chain links TRBV6-1 to TRBJ2-4; D is uncertain. V shed 6 bases and J shed 0 bases, with 18 bases lying between them. The CDR3 has 17 residues. CDR1 MNHNS and CDR2 SASEGT come from the germline V gene. In nucleotides, the CDR3 is TGTGCCAGCAGCCCCCGGTTAGGGTCCCTAGCCAAAAACATTCAGTACTTC. It encodes CASSPRLGSLAKNIQYF.

V and J are TRBV2 and TRBJ2-1, with D hard to call. Germline CDR1 is SNHLY and CDR2 is FYNNEI. Between the trimmed V and J ends, which lost 5 bases and 9 bases, there was a span of 8 bases. CDR3 size: 11 residues. The CDR3 is CASSLSSEQFF. DNA of the CDR3: TGTGCCAGCAGTTTAAGTAGTGAGCAGTTCTTC.

The rearrangement uses TRBV11-3 and TRBJ2-1; tentative D call: TRBD2 (6 bases). V lost 4 bases and J 6 bases, leaving 10 bases between the germline ends. The germline V gene has CDR1 SGHNT and CDR2 YENEEA. This CDR3 region has 13 residues. The CDR3 sequence: CASSSTRINEQFF. In DNA, the CDR3 is TGTGCCAGCAGCTCGACTAGAATCAATGAGCAGTTCTTC.

This sequence joins TRBV6-4 and TRBJ1-1; TRBD1 might be the D (5 bases). V shed 6 bases and J shed 1 base, with 6 bases lying between them. This CDR3 region has 12 residues. Germline CDR1 reads MRHNA; CDR2 reads SNTAGT. Written as DNA, the CDR3 is TGTGCCAGCAGAGACAGGAACACTGAAGCTTTCTTT. As protein: CASRDRNTEAFF.

The V and J genes are TRBV4-3 and TRBJ1-1, with D tentatively TRBD1 (6 bases). Germline values: CDR1 LGHNA, CDR2 YSLEER. Trimming pared 2 bases from V and 8 bases from J, leaving 15 bases between. The CDR3 is 14 amino acids. CDR3 in amino acids: CASSQRTASREAFF. CDR3 in DNA: TGCGCCAGCAGCCAAAGGACAGCCTCAAGAGAAGCTTTCTTT.

This clonotype showed up just a few times. The chain recombines TRBV2 with TRBJ2-7; D is possibly TRBD2 (5 bases). Between the trimmed V and J ends, which lost 6 bases and 0 bases, there was a span of 12 bases. The CDR3 has 14 residues. The germline V gene has CDR1 SNHLY and CDR2 FYNNEI. The chain's CDR3 is CASRRESDSYEQYF. As DNA, the CDR3 is TGTGCCAGCAGGAGGGAGAGTGACTCCTACGAGCAGTACTTC.

The table lists this clonotype with a few counts. This chain connects TRBV11-1 to TRBJ2-7; 12 nucleotides match TRBD2. With 4 bases clipped from V and 3 bases from J, the junction kept 7 bases outside the gene matches. Germline V gives CDR1 SGHAT, CDR2 FQDESV (reference sequence). The CDR3 has 16 residues. CDR3 in amino acids: CASSSWTSGALYEQYF. The CDR3 DNA sequence: TGTGCCAGCAGCTCGTGGACTAGCGGGGCCCTCTACGAGCAGTACTTC.

This chain links TRBV6-2 or TRBV6-3 with TRBJ2-1; 8 positions match TRBD2. Germline trimming cut 8 bases from V and 0 bases from J; bases unmatched to any gene: 15. The germline gives CDR1 MNHEY, CDR2 SVGEGT. The CDR3 is 18 amino acids. CDR3 sequence: CASQTSGTRSVSYNEQFF. The CDR3 coding sequence is TGTGCCAGCCAGACATCCGGGACTAGAAGTGTCTCCTACAATGAGCAGTTCTTC.

The chain links TRBV19 to TRBJ2-6; D unclear. Trimming left V 6 bases short and J 4 bases short, with 10 bases between. The germline V gene encodes CDR1 LNHDA and CDR2 SQIVND (reference sequence). The CDR3 is 14 residues long. The CDR3 sequence is CASRSLVGANVLTF. The CDR3 region has the DNA TGTGCCAGTAGGTCATTAGTGGGGGCCAACGTCCTGACTTTC.

J is TRBJ2-3 and V is TRBV29-1; D might be TRBD1 (5 bases). This CDR3 has 13 residues. Trimming shortened V by 6 bases and J by 3 bases, and 13 bases separated the two germline ends. Germline values: CDR1 SQVTM, CDR2 ANQGSEA. The CDR3 coding sequence is TGCAGCGTAGCAACCAGACAGACAGATACGCAGTATTTT. Protein sequence: CSVATRQTDTQYF.

The genes are TRBV11-2 and TRBJ2-7, with TRBD2 matching 7 bases. Germline CDR1 SGHAT, CDR2 FQNNGV. This CDR3 spans 13 amino acids. The V segment lost 5 bases and the J segment 5 bases; nucleotides outside the gene matches: 6. The CDR3 loop is CASSQGGPDEQYF. The DNA for the CDR3 is TGTGCCAGCAGCCAGGGAGGGCCAGACGAGCAGTACTTC.

This clonotype was seen a single time. Mismatch with germline at one junction end may stem from a read error. J is TRBJ1-5 and V is TRBV18; D remains ambiguous. The V gene's germline CDR1 is KGHSH and CDR2 LQKENI. This CDR3 region has 15 residues. CDR3 sequence reads: CASSETAVANQPQHF. The CDR3 DNA reads as TGTGCCAGCTCAGAGACGGCAGTAGCCAATCAACCCCAGCATTTT.

CDR3 DNA sequence: TGTGCCAGCACATTAGAGGGACTAGCGGGAGAGACCCAGTACTTC. It is translated as CASTLEGLAGETQYF. J is TRBJ2-5 and V is TRBV5-5; 12 positions agree with TRBD2. The junction had 7 bases not matched to a gene; V was cut back by 6 bases and J by 4 bases. CDR1 is SGHKS, CDR2 YYEKEE, per germline (reference sequence). CDR3 length equals 15 residues. The variable domain in full, completed from reference TRBV5-5 and TRBJ2-5, reads DAGVTQSPTHLIKTRGQQVTLRCSPISGHKSVSWYQQVLGQGPQFIFQYYEKEERGRGNFPDRFSARQFPNYSSELNVNALLLGDSALYLCASTLEGLAGETQYFGPGTRLLVL.